The rows below give T cell receptor beta chains drawn from one sample of a study of shared clonotypes between healthy human individuals. Libraries were prepared by immunoSEQ multiplex PCR; TCRdb keeps only in-frame clonotypes and omits some of them. Among millions of clones listed, about 93% were seen once. Sequences were obtained from naive CD8+ T cells from PBMCs. The receptor source for this set is a man younger than 35 in good health. Some clones in this sample may be carry-over from other donors' samples. Each CDR3 is given with its conserved first and last residue. The D gene is left open where the match is weak. Clone size is stated in some rows and not others, as once, few, many or a class when expanded.

d_call	v_call	clone_size	j_call	cdr3_aa	cdr3_nt
TRBD2	TRBV5-1	-	TRBJ2-7	CASSLSVAGVYEQYF	TGCGCCAGCAGCTTGTCGGTAGCGGGAGTCTACGAGCAGTACTTC
-	TRBV28	-	TRBJ2-7	CASSFNHEQYF	TGTGCCAGCAGTTTCAACCACGAGCAGTACTTC
TRBD1	TRBV19	-	TRBJ1-2	CAVRDSGEGVYGYTF	TGTGCCGTACGGGACAGCGGGGAAGGGGTCTATGGCTACACCTTC
-	TRBV9	-	TRBJ1-1	CASSVEENTEAFF	TGTGCCAGCAGCGTAGAAGAGAACACTGAAGCTTTCTTT
-	TRBV28	-	TRBJ1-1	CASILGLGANTEAFF	TGTGCCAGCATCCTAGGGCTGGGGGCGAACACTGAAGCTTTCTTT
TRBD2	TRBV27	once	TRBJ2-1	CASSLWGLAGGYNEQFF	TGTGCCAGCAGTTTATGGGGACTAGCGGGAGGGTACAATGAGCAGTTCTTC
-	TRBV6-1	once	TRBJ2-7	CASSVGSRAWGYEQYF	TGTGCCAGCAGTGTCGGCAGCCGCGCGTGGGGCTACGAGCAGTACTTC
-	TRBV7-6	-	TRBJ2-1	CASSLGVRGRLVEQFF	TGTGCCAGCAGCTTAGGTGTTCGTGGCAGACTCGTTGAGCAGTTCTTC
-	TRBV28	-	TRBJ1-2	CASSGQGTNYGYTF	TGTGCCAGCAGCGGGCAGGGGACAAACTATGGCTACACCTTC
-	TRBV19	-	TRBJ1-5	CATNNQPQHF	TGTGCCACAAACAATCAGCCCCAGCATTTT
-	TRBV6-6	-	TRBJ2-7	CASSPHLRSEQYF	TGTGCCAGCAGCCCCCACCTTCGCAGCGAGCAGTACTTC
TRBD2	TRBV9	-	TRBJ2-1	CASSAISGSTYNEQFF	TGTGCCAGCAGCGCGATTAGCGGGAGTACATACAATGAGCAGTTCTTC
TRBD2	TRBV11-3	-	TRBJ2-1	CASSWGTSGDEQFF	TGTGCCAGCAGCTGGGGGACTAGCGGGGATGAGCAGTTCTTC
TRBD1	TRBV5-1	-	TRBJ1-1	CASSLVVRGDTEAFF	TGCGCCAGCAGCTTGGTCGTCAGGGGGGACACTGAAGCTTTCTTT
-	TRBV5-4	-	TRBJ2-5	CASSLVLQETQYF	TGTGCCAGCAGCTTGGTTCTTCAAGAGACCCAGTACTTC
TRBD2	TRBV19	-	TRBJ2-1	CASSGSGRSIYNEQFF	TGTGCCAGTAGTGGTAGCGGGAGAAGTATCTACAATGAGCAGTTCTTC